The 27 T cell receptor beta chains presented below share a single source sample, sequenced in a study of cytomegalovirus exposure and HLA in healthy donors. Amplification used 60 Vbeta primers and 13 Jbeta primers. Data came from immunoSEQ multiplex PCR; TCRdb stores just in-frame clones and leaves some out. This sample yields some 130,000 clones, of which about two thirds are seen a single time; about 2.6% belongs to the top ten. The sample was PBMCs. These receptors were collected from a woman aged 60 to 75 in good health and CMV-seropositive.

The J gene is TRBJ1-3, the V gene TRBV2; D perhaps matches TRBD1 (6 bases). The CDR3 length is 16 residues. Germline V CDR1 and CDR2: SNHLY, FYNNEI. Between the trimmed V and J ends, which lost 3 bases and 4 bases, there was a span of 16 bases. DNA for the CDR3: TGTGCCAGCAGTGAGGTCCACAGGGAGTGGGGAAACACCATATATTTT. This encodes CASSEVHREWGNTIYF.

The chain combines TRBV27 with TRBJ2-7; no clear D. Trimming cost V 4 bases and J 7 bases, with 17 bases left between them. The germline gives CDR1 MNHEY, CDR2 SMNVEV (reference sequence). The length of the CDR3 is 14 residues. CDR3 DNA: TGTGCCAGCAGTTCCCCTATGGCCTCGCGGGAGCAGTACTTC. Its translation: CASSSPMASREQYF.

Only a few counts were recorded for this clone. The rearrangement uses TRBV10-3 and TRBJ2-6; unclear D gene. The germline V gene encodes CDR1 ENHRY and CDR2 SYGVKD. This CDR3 has 15 amino acids. V gave up 7 bases and J gave up 0 bases, with 10 bases separating them. The DNA for the CDR3 is TGTGCCATCACCCCCCAGGACTCTGGGGCCAACGTCCTGACTTTC. This encodes CAITPQDSGANVLTF.

The J gene is TRBJ1-2, the V gene TRBV5-1, with 11 nucleotides matching TRBD1. Germline CDR1 reads SGHRS; CDR2 reads YFSETQ. The ends lost 4 bases at V and 4 bases at J; junction bases unmatched: 6. The CDR3 is 15 residues long. CDR3 DNA sequence: TGCGCCAGCAGCACCGGACAGGGGGCAGGCTATGGCTACACCTTC. Its translation: CASSTGQGAGYGYTF.

This chain links TRBV7-8 with TRBJ2-3, with 9 bases fitting TRBD2. Germline values: CDR1 SGHVS, CDR2 FQNEAQ. J was trimmed by 2 bases and V by 0 bases; bases with no gene match: 3. The CDR3 totals 16 residues. The CDR3 sequence is CASSLAGGGATDTQYF. CDR3 bases: TGTGCCAGCAGCTTAGCCGGCGGGGGGGCCACAGATACGCAGTATTTT.

This clone was recorded only once. The rearrangement uses TRBV7-8 and TRBJ2-7, with D uncertain. This CDR3 has 13 residues. The V end lost 2 bases, the J end lost 2 bases, and 7 bases lay between the germline ends. The V gene's germline CDR1 is SGHVS and CDR2 FQNEAQ. This CDR3 reads CASSLSPTYEQYF. In DNA form, the CDR3 reads TGTGCCAGCAGCTTAAGCCCGACCTACGAGCAGTACTTC.

The chain links TRBV14 to TRBJ2-7, with 8 positions matching TRBD1. This CDR3 spans 15 amino acids. In germline, CDR1 is SGHDN, CDR2 FVKESK. V lost 3 bases and J lost 5; bases outside the gene matches: 9. CDR3: CASSHFGRQGNEQYF. CDR3 nucleotide sequence: TGTGCCAGCAGCCATTTCGGGAGACAGGGGAACGAGCAGTACTTC.

The CDR3 region is CATQRDSATNEKLFF. As DNA, the CDR3 is TGTGCCACTCAACGAGACAGCGCAACTAATGAAAAACTGTTTTTT. The V and J genes are TRBV15 and TRBJ1-4, with D perhaps TRBD1 (5 bases). This CDR3 comprises 15 residues. Germline V CDR1 and CDR2: LNHNV, YYDKDF (reference sequence). V gave up 9 bases and J gave up 0 bases, with 14 bases separating them.

The chain is built from TRBV5-1 and TRBJ2-3; TRBD2 matches at 9 bases. Germline V lookup: CDR1 SGHRS, CDR2 YFSETQ. After removal of 4 bases from V and 6 bases from J, the junction contained 9 bases not matched to a gene. The CDR3 has 15 amino acids. CDR3 residues: CASSAGGGAADTQYF. The CDR3 DNA is TGCGCCAGCAGCGCTGGCGGGGGGGCCGCGGATACGCAGTATTTT.

This chain connects TRBV10-3 to TRBJ2-5, with D maybe TRBD2 (5 bases). The CDR3 runs 15 residues. Germline V lookup: CDR1 ENHRY, CDR2 SYGVKD. Trimming took off 0 bases at V and 5 bases at J, with 13 bases between the two ends. The DNA of the CDR3 is TGTGCCATCAGTGAGTCTCGAGGACTGGAGGAGACCCAGTACTTC. It encodes CAISESRGLEETQYF.

This clone was found a few times. V is TRBV5-1 and J is TRBJ2-5; 7 bases align to TRBD1. The V gene end was trimmed by 1 base and the J gene end by 5 bases; junction bases not matched to a gene: 2. The CDR3 sequence is 13 residues long. CDR1 SGHRS and CDR2 YFSETQ come from the germline V gene. The CDR3 protein is CASSLTGVETQYF. For the CDR3, the DNA is TGCGCCAGCAGCTTGACAGGGGTGGAGACCCAGTACTTC.

This sequence joins TRBV6-5 and TRBJ2-3, with D possibly being TRBD2 (6 bases). V was cut by 6 bases and J by 4 bases, with 14 bases left in between. The germline V gene has CDR1 MNHEY and CDR2 SVGAGI. The CDR3 loop spans 14 amino acids. The DNA for the CDR3 is TGTGCCAGCAGCCAGGAGGGTCGTGCAGATACGCAGTATTTT. It yields the protein CASSQEGRADTQYF.

The chain employs TRBV19 and TRBJ2-7; perhaps TRBD1 as D (6 bases). CDR3 size: 13 residues. The germline CDR1 and CDR2 sequences are LNHDA and SQIVND (reference sequence). V gave up 4 bases and J gave up 3 bases, with 10 bases separating them. The CDR3 bases are TGTGCCAGTAGTACAGGGACAATCTACGAGCAGTACTTC. Residues: CASSTGTIYEQYF.

This chain joins TRBV9 and TRBJ2-3; TRBD1 agrees at 9 bases. The CDR3 is 14 amino acids. In germline, CDR1 is SGDLS, CDR2 YYNGEE. Losses at the gene ends were 3 bases for V and 6 bases for J; bases not matched to a gene: 5. The CDR3 DNA is TGTGCCAGCAGCGCCGGGACAGGGTTTGATACGCAGTATTTT. The encoded protein is CASSAGTGFDTQYF.

V gene TRBV7-9 combines with J gene TRBJ1-1; D ambiguous. The CDR3 extends over 13 amino acids. V lost 2 bases and J lost 4, with 8 bases in between. Germline loops: CDR1 SEHNR, CDR2 FQNEAQ (reference sequence). CDR3 nucleotide sequence: TGTGCCAGCAGCTTATTGGTAGTCACTGAAGCTTTCTTT. It translates to CASSLLVVTEAFF.

The CDR3 region is CASSMTGDQPQHF. The CDR3 bases are TGTGCCAGCAGTATGACAGGGGATCAGCCCCAGCATTTT. The chain couples TRBV7-9 to TRBJ1-5; 8 bases are a match to TRBD1. The CDR3 totals 13 residues. Losses at the gene ends were 6 bases for V and 5 bases for J; bases not matched to a gene: 3. CDR1 is SEHNR and CDR2 is FQNEAQ in the germline V gene (reference sequence).

Details on this clone: Germline and junction disagree at one end, which may indicate a read error. V usage is TRBV2 and J usage is TRBJ2-7, with 10 bases that match TRBD2. CDR1 is SNHLY, CDR2 FYNNEI, per germline. There are 16 residues in the CDR3. The CDR3 DNA follows: TGTGCCAGCAGCGAAGGTAGCGGGGGGCGTTCCTACGAGCAGTACTTC. Translated, it gives CASSEGSGGRSYEQYF.

The V call is TRBV27, the J call TRBJ2-5; TRBD2 is a possible D gene (6 bases). In germline, CDR1 is MNHEY, CDR2 SMNVEV (reference sequence). This CDR3 has 12 amino acids. V lost 6 bases, J lost 2 bases, and 7 bases lay in between. CDR3 residues: CASRRGQETQYF. DNA for the CDR3: TGTGCCAGCAGACGGGGGCAAGAGACCCAGTACTTC.

The chain carries TRBV2 and TRBJ1-3, with unresolved D. This CDR3 region has 15 residues. The germline V gene encodes CDR1 SNHLY and CDR2 FYNNEI. The V gene lost 7 bases and the J gene lost 2 bases, with 15 bases spanning the gap. The CDR3: CASITDGRAGNTIYF. CDR3 DNA: TGTGCCAGCATAACTGACGGGAGAGCTGGAAACACCATATATTTT.

V gene TRBV10-2 combines with J gene TRBJ1-1; 9 bases are shared with TRBD1. This CDR3 has 16 residues. The V gene end was trimmed by 6 bases and the J gene end by 3 bases; junction bases not matched to a gene: 11. Germline V gene sequence: CDR1 WSHSY, CDR2 SAAADI. In DNA form, the CDR3 reads TGCGCCAGCAGCCCTCGGGGACAGGGACAGGACACTGAAGCTTTCTTT. Its translation is CASSPRGQGQDTEAFF.

The genes are TRBV2 and TRBJ1-1; 8 bases fit TRBD1. The CDR3 loop spans 15 amino acids. The germline gives CDR1 SNHLY, CDR2 FYNNEI. The ends lost 7 bases at V and 1 base at J; junction bases unmatched: 8. CDR3 residues: CASNGQGLSNTEAFF. As DNA, the CDR3 is TGTGCCAGCAACGGACAGGGTTTATCGAACACTGAAGCTTTCTTT.

CDR3 bases: TGTGCCAGCAGCCACGCACTCTCCCACTATGGCTACACCTTC. It codes for CASSHALSHYGYTF. V is TRBV5-8 and J is TRBJ1-2; no definite D call. The V end lost 4 bases, the J end lost 3 bases, and 13 bases lay between the germline ends. CDR1 and CDR2 (germline): SGHTS, YDEGEE. There are 14 residues in the CDR3.

This rearrangement joins TRBV5-6 to TRBJ2-7; D possibly corresponds to TRBD2 (5 bases). CDR1 is SGHDT and CDR2 is YYEEEE in the germline V gene. The CDR3 spans 16 residues. The ends were cut back, 0 bases at V and 0 bases at J, with 13 bases in the middle. CDR3 nucleotides: TGTGCCAGCAGCTTGGCTCCAGGAGGCCTCTCCTACGAGCAGTACTTC. Protein product: CASSLAPGGLSYEQYF.

The chain combines TRBV6-5 with TRBJ2-7; tentatively, D is TRBD1 (5 bases). Germline V gene data show CDR1 as MNHEY and CDR2 as SVGAGI. CDR3 size: 13 residues. Trimming took 4 bases from V and 6 from J, leaving 13 bases between them. The CDR3 coding sequence is TGTGCCAGCAGTTCGAGTAGACAGAGCGAGCAGTACTTC. Its protein product is CASSSSRQSEQYF.

The CDR3 protein is CASSLGQAENEKLFF. CDR3 sequence (DNA): TGCGCCAGCAGCTTGGGGCAGGCTGAGAATGAAAAACTGTTTTTT. This chain joins TRBV5-1 and TRBJ1-4; no clear D gene. The length of the CDR3 is 15 residues. Trimming pared 0 bases from V and 5 bases from J, leaving 11 bases between. Germline V gene data show CDR1 as SGHRS and CDR2 as YFSETQ.

V is TRBV29-1 and J is TRBJ2-5; 10 bases are shared with TRBD1. The CDR3 loop spans 14 amino acids. Germline assignment: CDR1 SQVTM and CDR2 ANQGSEA. V trimming: 3 bases; J trimming: 4 bases; junction bases outside the gene matches: 5. CDR3 in DNA: TGCAGCGTTGAGGACAGGGGGGTTGGAGAGACCCAGTACTTC. Protein sequence: CSVEDRGVGETQYF.

This sequence joins TRBV7-9 and TRBJ1-4; 10 bases are shared with TRBD1. Trimming removed 5 bases from V and 8 bases from J; junction bases left unmatched: 8. The germline V gene has CDR1 SEHNR and CDR2 FQNEAQ (reference sequence). The CDR3 is made up of 15 amino acids. The chain's CDR3 is CASSPRQGANEKLFF. The CDR3 DNA reads as TGTGCCAGCAGCCCCCGACAGGGGGCGAACGAAAAACTGTTTTTT.